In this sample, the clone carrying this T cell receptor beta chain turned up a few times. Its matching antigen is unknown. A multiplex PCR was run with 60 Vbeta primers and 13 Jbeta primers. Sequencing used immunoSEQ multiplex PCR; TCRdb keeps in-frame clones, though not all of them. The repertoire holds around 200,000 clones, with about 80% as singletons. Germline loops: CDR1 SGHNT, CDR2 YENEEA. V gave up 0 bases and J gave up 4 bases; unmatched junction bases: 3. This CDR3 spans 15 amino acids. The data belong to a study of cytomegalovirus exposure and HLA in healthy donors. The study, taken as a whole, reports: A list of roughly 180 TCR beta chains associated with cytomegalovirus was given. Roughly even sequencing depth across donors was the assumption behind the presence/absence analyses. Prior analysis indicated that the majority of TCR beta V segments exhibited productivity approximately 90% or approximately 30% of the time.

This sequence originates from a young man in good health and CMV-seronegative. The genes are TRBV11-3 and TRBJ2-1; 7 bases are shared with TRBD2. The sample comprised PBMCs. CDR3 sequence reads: CASSLDWRGYNEQFF. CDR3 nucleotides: TGTGCCAGCAGCTTAGATTGGCGGGGGTACAATGAGCAGTTCTTC. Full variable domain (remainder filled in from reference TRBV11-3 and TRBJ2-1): EAGVVQSPRYKIIEKKQPVAFWCNPISGHNTLYWYLQNLGQGPELLIRYENEEAVDDSQLPKDRFSAERLKGVDSTLKIQPAELGDSAVYLCASSLDWRGYNEQFFGPGTRLTVL.